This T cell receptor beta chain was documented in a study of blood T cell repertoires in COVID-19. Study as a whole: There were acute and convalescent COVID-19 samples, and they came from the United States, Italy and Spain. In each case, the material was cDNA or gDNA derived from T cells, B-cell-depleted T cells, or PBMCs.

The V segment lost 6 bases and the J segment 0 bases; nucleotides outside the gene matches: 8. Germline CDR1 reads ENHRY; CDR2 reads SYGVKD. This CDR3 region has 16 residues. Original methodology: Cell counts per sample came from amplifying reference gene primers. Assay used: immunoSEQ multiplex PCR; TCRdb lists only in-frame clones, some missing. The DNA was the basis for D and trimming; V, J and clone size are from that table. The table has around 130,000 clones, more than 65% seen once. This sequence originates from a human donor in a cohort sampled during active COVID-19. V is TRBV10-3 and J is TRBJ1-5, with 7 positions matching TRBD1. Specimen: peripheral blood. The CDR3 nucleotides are TGTGCCATCAGGGCCGGGACAGATTATAGCAATCAGCCCCAGCATTTT. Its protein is CAIRAGTDYSNQPQHF.